The T cell receptor beta chain described here comes from a study of coeliac disease (dated by TCRdb to 2022 to 2024). Broadly, across the study: High-resolution HLA typing was unavailable, so biased TRBV7-2 usage was queried as a proof of principle. The study applied next-generation sequencing of rearranged TRB and TRG CDR3 regions to small intestinal lymphocyte fractions from coeliac and non-coeliac patients. The study set out to describe the TR repertoires of small intestinal T cells in active coeliac disease, refractory type I coeliac disease, and coeliac disease treated with a gluten-free diet. A total of approximately 30 patients took part in the full study: approximately 22 had serologically confirmed coeliac disease and 8 were controls with non-small intestinal disorders. Samples from 26 to 35 subjects were successfully TRB sequenced, and these included 20 to 25 paired samples of bulk unsorted intraepithelial and lamina propria cells.

Cells were frozen in aliquots of some 500,000 in DMSO/FBS in liquid nitrogen, and a single aliquot from each fraction was used for sequencing. Every one of the 30 study patients had an endoscopy and a small intestinal biopsy. Lamina propria cells were released by collagenase digestion of the biopsy tissue left over after intraepithelial cell isolation. The Qiagen DNeasy blood extraction kit was used to extract genomic DNA from the frozen unsorted cell fractions. The receptor library was made with the immunoSEQ multiplex PCR assay. The TR loci underwent multiplexed PCR amplification, with J gene segments targeted by reverse primers and V gene segments targeted by forward primers. The Illumina HiSeq System was used to sequence the amplified CDR3 regions. Processing in the source paper ran as follows. A nearest-neighbour algorithm merged closely related reads to remove PCR and sequencing errors and collapse data into unique sequences. Two measures summarised the repertoires: clonality, and T cell density, defined as TR molecules per amount of genomic DNA input. Public TRs were defined as CDR3 amino acid sequences in at least 80% of unsorted samples, then tested for differential abundance between coeliac and control samples. Every lamina propria sample was searched for matches to a list of more than 200 published gliadin-specific TRB sequences. Disease-group differences in clonality and density were tested with Kruskal-Wallis tests followed by Dunn post-tests. The clones in this table, taken by TCRdb from immuneACCESS, are in-frame only. Not every clone is retained; where verified, under half of the shortfall comes from an unresolved V gene, and the cause of the rest is unknown. The DNA gave D and trimming, while V, J and clone size come from that table. This sample has approximately 4,000 clones in its table, and around 59% of those were observed once. The ten largest clones add up to about 5.7% of the sample.

Note on this clone: No cognate antigen has been identified for it. No qualities accompany the bases; no much larger clone lies one base away.

The paper as a whole reports these results and caveats: Separating intraepithelial cells from lamina propria cells did not give high-purity fractions, so cross-contamination between the two compartments may have occurred. Published gliadin-specific TRB sequences appeared in 9 of 18 coeliac lamina propria samples but only 1 of 6 controls. Active coeliac intraepithelial and lamina propria samples had lower TRB and TRG repertoire clonality than controls, suggesting that diverse T cells were recruited. The authors judged the approach to be unsuitable for unbiased detection of gliadin-specific T cells, because gliadin-specific T cells are scarce and rarely shared between patients. TRB repertoires were found to be largely private, with most amino acid sequences unique to one sample, and no significant difference in V-gene usage was found between disease groups.

V gives up 11 bases and J gives up 0 bases, and the segment between their germline ends measures 13 bases. CDR1 MNHEY and CDR2 SVGAGI were looked up in the germline V gene. The CDR3 covers 13 residues, taking in both the cysteine and the phenylalanine. Only the CDR3 part of the read is kept: 39 bases, read in frame from the first base. The rearranged chain carries TRBV6-5 and TRBJ1-1; tentative D gene TRBD1, with 5 bases matching. Sequenced input: lymphocytes from the gut lamina propria. The cell subset or site label on this specimen signifies: lamina propria cell (LPC) fraction of small intestinal biopsy. This TCR derives from a man in his sixties or seventies without celiac disease. CDR3 sequence: CAGSGGLNTEAFF. The DNA reads as follows: TGTGCCGGATCCGGGGGTCTGAACACTGAAGCTTTCTTT.